The 17 T cell receptor beta chains listed next were all sequenced from one sample in a study of OX40 agonist ivuxolimab in advanced cancers. The protocol was immunoSEQ multiplex PCR, while the TCRdb copy is restricted to in-frame clones and leaves out a portion. Here the sample spans tens of thousands of clones, around 80% being singletons. The starting material was CD4+ or CD8+ T cells sorted from blood, obtained in a trial of the OX40 agonist ivuxolimab. The receptors stem from an adult with an advanced solid tumor such as melanoma, head and neck, liver or kidney cancer.

The chain employs TRBV27 and TRBJ2-1; 9 nucleotides align to TRBD2. V lost 0 bases and J lost 6; bases outside the gene matches: 6. This CDR3 has 16 residues. CDR1 is MNHEY and CDR2 is SMNVEV in the germline V gene (reference sequence). This CDR3 is CASSLSGGRAFNEQFF. In nucleotides, the CDR3 is TGTGCCAGCAGTTTATCTGGCGGGAGGGCCTTCAATGAGCAGTTCTTC.

This clone turned up a few times. This chain joins TRBV2 and TRBJ2-1; 10 nucleotides agree with TRBD1. CDR1 is SNHLY, CDR2 FYNNEI, per germline. The CDR3 is 14 amino acids. Losses at the gene ends were 7 bases for V and 8 bases for J; bases not matched to a gene: 8. CDR3 amino acids: CASTDRGRTHEQFF. The CDR3 DNA follows: TGTGCCAGCACTGACAGGGGGCGAACTCATGAGCAGTTCTTC.

Of note for this clone: This sample includes further DNA sequences coding for the same CDR3. The chain combines TRBV6-1 with TRBJ2-7; D remains ambiguous. The CDR3 sequence is 11 residues long. The germline V and J ends were trimmed by 3 bases and 4 bases, with 4 bases remaining between them. Germline CDR1 MNHNS, CDR2 SASEGT. DNA of the CDR3: TGTGCCAGCAGTGAGGGATACGAGCAGTACGTC. Residues: CASSEGYEQYV.

The rearrangement uses TRBV4-1 and TRBJ1-4; D not resolved. Germline CDR1 MGHRA, CDR2 YSYEKL. The CDR3 is made up of 14 amino acids. The V end was cut by 2 bases, the J end by 4 bases, with 8 bases between. CDR3 DNA sequence: TGCGCCAGCAGCCAACTGGAGTTTAATGAAAAACTGTTTTTT. Its translation: CASSQLEFNEKLFF.

This rearrangement joins TRBV25-1 to TRBJ1-1; no clear D. The germline gives CDR1 MGHDK, CDR2 SYGVNS. The CDR3 sequence is 15 residues long. With 4 bases removed from V and 1 base from J, the gap between germline ends came to 13 bases. The CDR3 DNA reads as TGTGCCAGCAGTGCGTGGCCAGATGAGAACACTGAAGCTTTCTTT. Translated: CASSAWPDENTEAFF.

J is TRBJ1-4 and V is TRBV18; no firm D call. This CDR3 region has 20 residues. Per the germline V gene, CDR1 is KGHSH and CDR2 is LQKENI. V was shortened by 0 bases and J by 0 bases, with 20 bases between the two germline ends. This CDR3 is CASSPPIRPRGGATNEKLFF. The CDR3 coding sequence is TGTGCCAGCTCACCACCAATCCGCCCCCGAGGTGGTGCAACTAATGAAAAACTGTTTTTT.

This clone was observed a handful of times. J is TRBJ1-1 and V is TRBV18; D ambiguous. Germline values: CDR1 KGHSH, CDR2 LQKENI. V lost 3 bases, J lost 1 base, and 9 bases lay in between. This CDR3 contains 14 residues. The CDR3 DNA reads as TGTGCCAGCTCACCTCCGGGCCGGAACACTGAAGCTTTCTTT. Protein product: CASSPPGRNTEAFF. Variable domain in full (rest from reference TRBV18 and TRBJ1-1): NAGVMQNPRHLVRRRGQEARLRCSPMKGHSHVYWYRQLPEEGLKFMVYLQKENIIDESGMPKERFSAEFPKEGPSILRIQQVVRGDSAAYFCASSPPGRNTEAFFGQGTRLTVV.

The chain combines TRBV28 with TRBJ1-5; 7 nucleotides line up with TRBD1. V was clipped by 6 bases and J by 4 bases; unmatched bases: 9. The CDR3 is 15 amino acids. Germline values: CDR1 MDHEN, CDR2 SYDVKM. The CDR3 loop is CASSRGAEKNQPQHF. In DNA, the CDR3 is TGTGCCAGCAGCAGGGGGGCAGAAAAGAATCAGCCCCAGCATTTT.

The CDR3 reads CASSQDRVGRVGDTQYF. Here the CDR3 DNA reads TGCGCCAGCAGCCAAGATCGGGTCGGGAGAGTAGGAGATACGCAGTATTTT. V and J are TRBV4-3 and TRBJ2-3; the D gene is possibly TRBD2 (6 bases). The ends were cut back, 0 bases at V and 5 bases at J, with 18 bases in the middle. CDR3 length: 17 amino acids. The germline CDR1 and CDR2 sequences are LGHNA and YSLEER.

V usage is TRBV10-3 and J usage is TRBJ2-5; 11 bases align to TRBD2. The trim removed 2 bases at V and 4 bases at J, leaving 6 bases unmatched. Germline V gene data show CDR1 as ENHRY and CDR2 as SYGVKD. The CDR3 is made up of 16 amino acids. This chain's CDR3 is CAISEQLAGVGETQYF. The CDR3 bases are TGTGCCATCAGTGAGCAACTAGCGGGAGTAGGAGAGACCCAGTACTTC.

This clone was counted only a few times. The chain links TRBV25-1 to TRBJ1-1; D is unresolved. CDR1 MGHDK and CDR2 SYGVNS come from the germline V gene. CDR3 length: 11 amino acids. V was cut by 6 bases and J by 2 bases, with 4 bases left in between. Here the CDR3 reads CASSVNTEAFF. In DNA, the CDR3 is TGTGCCAGCAGCGTCAACACTGAAGCTTTCTTT.

This clone showed up just a few times. The DNA of the CDR3 is TGTGCCACCAGCAGAGGCGGAGAGCAGTTCTTC. This codes for CATSRGGEQFF. The V call is TRBV15, the J call TRBJ2-1; D is uncertain. The V gene's germline CDR1 is LNHNV and CDR2 YYDKDF (reference sequence). This CDR3 spans 11 amino acids. The ends were cut back, 1 base at V and 10 bases at J, with 5 bases in the middle.

This chain connects TRBV19 to TRBJ2-1; D call uncertain. V was clipped by 10 bases and J by 3 bases, with 19 bases between them. The CDR3 has 15 residues. Germline V gives CDR1 LNHDA, CDR2 SQIVND (reference sequence). The CDR3 here is CATSTGTLLYNEQFF. CDR3 DNA: TGTGCCACCAGTACTGGTACCCTTCTCTACAATGAGCAGTTCTTC.

V gene TRBV29-1 combines with J gene TRBJ2-3, with a tentative D call TRBD2 (7 bases). This CDR3 comprises 14 residues. In germline, CDR1 is SQVTM, CDR2 ANQGSEA. Trimming took 7 bases from V and 0 from J, leaving 14 bases between them. The DNA for the CDR3 is TGCAGCGCGGGGCGGGGGCAAAGCACAGATACGCAGTATTTT. Protein: CSAGRGQSTDTQYF.

The chain recombines TRBV19 with TRBJ1-6, with TRBD1 identical over 8 bases. This CDR3 contains 13 residues. J gave up 14 bases and V 3 bases, and 6 bases lay outside the gene matches. Germline V CDR1 and CDR2: LNHDA, SQIVND (reference sequence). Here the CDR3 reads CASSIRTGWALHF. The CDR3 DNA sequence: TGTGCCAGTAGTATCCGGACAGGGTGGGCCCTCCACTTT. Full variable domain (rest looked up from reference TRBV19 and TRBJ1-6): DGGITQSPKYLFRKEGQNVTLSCEQNLNHDAMYWYRQDPGQGLRLIYYSQIVNDFQKGDIAEGYSVSREKKESFPLTVTSAQKNPTAFYLCASSIRTGWALHFGNGTRLTVT.

This sequence joins TRBV6-5 and TRBJ2-7; 9 positions match TRBD1. Germline CDR1 reads MNHEY; CDR2 reads SVGAGI. Trimming removed 6 bases from V and 3 bases from J; junction bases left unmatched: 6. The CDR3 runs to 14 residues. CDR3 sequence (DNA): TGTGCCAGCAGCCTCCGGGACAGGGTCTACGAGCAGTACTTC. Translating gives CASSLRDRVYEQYF.

This sequence joins TRBV7-9 and TRBJ1-1; 7 nucleotides align to TRBD1. J gave up 3 bases and V 5 bases, and 12 bases lay outside the gene matches. This CDR3 has 16 amino acids. Germline CDR1 SEHNR, CDR2 FQNEAQ (reference sequence). CDR3 DNA sequence: TGTGCCAGCAGCCCTAAGAGATGGGGACAGTACACTGAAGCTTTCTTT. It is translated as CASSPKRWGQYTEAFF.